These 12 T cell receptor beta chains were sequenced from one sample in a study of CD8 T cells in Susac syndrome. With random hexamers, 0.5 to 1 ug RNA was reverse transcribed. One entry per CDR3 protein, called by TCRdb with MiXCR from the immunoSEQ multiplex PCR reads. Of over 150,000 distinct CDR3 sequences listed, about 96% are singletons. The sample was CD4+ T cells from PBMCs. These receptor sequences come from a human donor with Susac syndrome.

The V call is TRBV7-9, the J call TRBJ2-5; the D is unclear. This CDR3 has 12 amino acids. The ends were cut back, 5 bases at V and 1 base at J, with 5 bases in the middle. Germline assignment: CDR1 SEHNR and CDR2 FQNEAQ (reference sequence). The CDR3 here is CASSRIQETQYF. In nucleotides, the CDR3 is TGTGCCAGCAGCCGAATCCAAGAGACCCAGTACTTC.

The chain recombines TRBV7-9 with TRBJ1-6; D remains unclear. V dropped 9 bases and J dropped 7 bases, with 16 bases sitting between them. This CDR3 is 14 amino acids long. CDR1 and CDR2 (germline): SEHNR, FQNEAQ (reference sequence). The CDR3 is CASSPGQQNSPLHF. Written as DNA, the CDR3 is TGTGCCAGTAGTCCGGGCCAGCAAAATTCACCCCTCCACTTT. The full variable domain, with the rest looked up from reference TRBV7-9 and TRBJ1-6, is DTGVSQNPRHKITKRGQNVTFRCDPISEHNRLYWYRQTLGQGPEFLTYFQNEAQLEKSRLLSDRFSAERPKGSFSTLEIQRTEQGDSAMYLCASSPGQQNSPLHFGNGTRLTVT.

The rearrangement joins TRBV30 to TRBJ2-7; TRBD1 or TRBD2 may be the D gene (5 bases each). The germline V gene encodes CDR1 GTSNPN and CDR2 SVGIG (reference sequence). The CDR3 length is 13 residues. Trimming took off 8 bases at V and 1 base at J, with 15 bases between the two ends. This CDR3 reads CAGGRQPSYEQYF. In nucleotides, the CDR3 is TGTGCCGGGGGACGGCAACCTTCCTACGAGCAGTACTTC.

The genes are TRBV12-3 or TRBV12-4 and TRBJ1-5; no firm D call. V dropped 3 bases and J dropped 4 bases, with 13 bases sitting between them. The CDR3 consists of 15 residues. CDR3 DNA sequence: TGTGCCAGCAGTTTGAACGCAAGATCGAATCAGCCCCAGCATTTT. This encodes CASSLNARSNQPQHF.

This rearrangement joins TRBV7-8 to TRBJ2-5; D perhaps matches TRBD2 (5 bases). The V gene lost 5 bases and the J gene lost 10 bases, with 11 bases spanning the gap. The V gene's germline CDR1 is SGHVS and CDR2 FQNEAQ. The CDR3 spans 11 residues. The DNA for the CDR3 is TGTGCCAGCAGCCCGCTCGGGATCCAGTACTTC. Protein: CASSPLGIQYF.

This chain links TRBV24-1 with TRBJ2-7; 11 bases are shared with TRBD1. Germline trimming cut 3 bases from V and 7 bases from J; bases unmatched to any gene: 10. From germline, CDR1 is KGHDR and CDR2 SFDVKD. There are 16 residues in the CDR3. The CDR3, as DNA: TGTGCCACCAGTGATAACCGGGACAGGGGGACTAGTGAGCAGTACTTC. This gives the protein CATSDNRDRGTSEQYF.

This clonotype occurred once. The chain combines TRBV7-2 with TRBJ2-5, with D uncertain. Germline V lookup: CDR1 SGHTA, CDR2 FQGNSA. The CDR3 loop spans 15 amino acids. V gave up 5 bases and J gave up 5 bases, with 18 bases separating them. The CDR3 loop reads CASSHETGRLETQYF. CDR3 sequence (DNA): TGTGCCAGCAGCCACGAGACGGGCCGTTTGGAGACCCAGTACTTC.

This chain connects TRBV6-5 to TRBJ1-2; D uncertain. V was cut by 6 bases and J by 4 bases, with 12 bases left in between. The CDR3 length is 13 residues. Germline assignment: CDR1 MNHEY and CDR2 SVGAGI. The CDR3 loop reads CASSQAGPYGYTF. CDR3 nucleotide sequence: TGTGCCAGCAGCCAGGCGGGTCCCTATGGCTACACCTTC.

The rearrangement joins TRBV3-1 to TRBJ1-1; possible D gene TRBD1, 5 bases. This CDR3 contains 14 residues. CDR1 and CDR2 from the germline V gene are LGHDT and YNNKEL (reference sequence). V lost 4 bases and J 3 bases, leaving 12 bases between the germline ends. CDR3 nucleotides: TGTGCCAGCAGCCCGGGGCTCGGGGACACTGAAGCTTTCTTT. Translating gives CASSPGLGDTEAFF.

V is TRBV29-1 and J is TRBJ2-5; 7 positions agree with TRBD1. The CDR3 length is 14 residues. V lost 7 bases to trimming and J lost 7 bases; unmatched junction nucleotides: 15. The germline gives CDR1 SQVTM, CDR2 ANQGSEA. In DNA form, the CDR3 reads TGCAGCGCTGAGGGGTTGGGACAGCGTGGGACCCAGTACTTC. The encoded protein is CSAEGLGQRGTQYF.

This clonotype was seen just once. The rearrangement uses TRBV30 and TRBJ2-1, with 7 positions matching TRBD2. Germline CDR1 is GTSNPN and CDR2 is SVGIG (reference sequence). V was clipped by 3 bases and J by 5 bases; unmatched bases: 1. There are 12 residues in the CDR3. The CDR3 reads CAWRLANNEQFF. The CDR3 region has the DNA TGTGCCTGGAGACTAGCGAACAATGAGCAGTTCTTC.

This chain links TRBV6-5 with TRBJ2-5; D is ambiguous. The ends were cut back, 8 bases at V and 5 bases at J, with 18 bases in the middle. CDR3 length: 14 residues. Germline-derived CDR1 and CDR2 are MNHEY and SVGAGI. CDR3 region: CASREALPGETQYF. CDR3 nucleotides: TGTGCCAGCCGAGAGGCTCTCCCAGGCGAGACCCAGTACTTC.